This T cell receptor (beta chain) was sequenced for a study of cytomegalovirus exposure and HLA in healthy donors. Study as a whole: Genetic ancestry analysis placed more than 80% of the 398 donors that were genotyped in the Caucasian-associated cluster. Study-wide results and caveats: Among the sequence variants, a highly shared cluster was likely an artifact of sequencing. It emerged from a later analysis that several of the most significant clusters appeared to be linked to common viral pathogens.

CDR1 is MNHEY and CDR2 is SMNVEV in the germline V gene (reference sequence). The trim removed 4 bases at V and 4 bases at J, leaving 8 bases unmatched. The CDR3 is 18 amino acids. Comments on this clone: Its cognate antigen is unknown.

The study ran its PCR with 60 Vbeta and 13 Jbeta primers. Measured with immunoSEQ multiplex PCR; TCRdb has only the in-frame clones, and not every one. The table lists approximately 150,000 clones, roughly 80% of them singletons. Sequenced: PBMCs. The chain couples TRBV27 to TRBJ2-2; TRBD2 matches at 14 bases. The TCR was taken from a woman aged 25 to 39 in good health and CMV-seronegative. This chain's CDR3 is CASSSIQGTSGSTGELFF. The CDR3 DNA is TGTGCCAGCAGTTCAATTCAGGGGACTAGCGGGAGCACCGGGGAGCTGTTTTTT.